The T cell receptor (beta chain) under discussion was sequenced for a study of cytomegalovirus exposure and HLA in healthy donors. In germline, CDR1 is LNHDA, CDR2 SQIVND (reference sequence). Losses at the gene ends were 5 bases for V and 4 bases for J; bases not matched to a gene: 4. The length of the CDR3 is 13 residues. Method: immunoSEQ multiplex PCR; TCRdb's copy keeps in-frame clones and lacks some. The sample contains around 100,000 clones, approximately 81% of which appear only once. In its sample, this clone was seen once. This receptor was taken from a man younger than 30 in good health and CMV-seropositive. Input material: PBMCs. V gene TRBV19 combines with J gene TRBJ1-2, with TRBD1 matching 7 bases. The CDR3 DNA reads as TGTGCCAGTAGTCCTGGGACAGTCTATGGCTACACCTTC. Translation: CASSPGTVYGYTF.